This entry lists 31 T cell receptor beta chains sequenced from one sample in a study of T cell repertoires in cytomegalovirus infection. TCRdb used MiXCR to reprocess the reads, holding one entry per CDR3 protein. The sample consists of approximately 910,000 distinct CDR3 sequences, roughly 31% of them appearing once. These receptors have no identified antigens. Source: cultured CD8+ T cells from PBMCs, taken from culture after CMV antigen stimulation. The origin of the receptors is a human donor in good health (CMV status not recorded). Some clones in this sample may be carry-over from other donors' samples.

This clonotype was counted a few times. As DNA, the CDR3 is TGTGCCAGCAGCTTAACGGGGACGGGGGAAACTGAAGCTTTCTTT. Translation: CASSLTGTGETEAFF. The gene calls are TRBV7-9 and TRBJ1-1; D is perhaps TRBD1 (5 bases). V lost 2 bases, J lost 5 bases, and 15 bases lay in between. Per germline, CDR1 SEHNR and CDR2 FQNEAQ (reference sequence). This CDR3 contains 15 residues. The full variable domain, with the rest looked up from reference TRBV7-9 and TRBJ1-1, is DTGVSQNPRHKITKRGQNVTFRCDPISEHNRLYWYRQTLGQGPEFLTYFQNEAQLEKSRLLSDRFSAERPKGSFSTLEIQRTEQGDSAMYLCASSLTGTGETEAFFGQGTRLTVV.

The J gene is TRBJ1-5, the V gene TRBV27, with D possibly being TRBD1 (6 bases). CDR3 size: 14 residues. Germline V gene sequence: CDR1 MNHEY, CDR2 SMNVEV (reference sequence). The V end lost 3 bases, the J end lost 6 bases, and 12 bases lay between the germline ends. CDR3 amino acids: CASSLSTGTQPQHF. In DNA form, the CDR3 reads TGTGCCAGCAGTTTGTCTACAGGGACTCAGCCCCAGCATTTT.

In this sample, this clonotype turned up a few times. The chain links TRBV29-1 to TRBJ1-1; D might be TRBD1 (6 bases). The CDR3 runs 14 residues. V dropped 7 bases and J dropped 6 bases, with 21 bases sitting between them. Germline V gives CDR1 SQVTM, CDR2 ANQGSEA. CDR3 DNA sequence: TGCAGCGCCAGGGGTCTGGATGGACGGGCTGAAGCTTTCTTT. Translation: CSARGLDGRAEAFF.

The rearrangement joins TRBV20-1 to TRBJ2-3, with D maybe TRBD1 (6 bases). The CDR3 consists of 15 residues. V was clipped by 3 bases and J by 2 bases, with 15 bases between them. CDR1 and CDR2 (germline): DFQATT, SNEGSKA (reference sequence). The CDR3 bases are TGCAGTGCTAGCCTATTGGGGGCGATCACAGATACGCAGTATTTT. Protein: CSASLLGAITDTQYF.

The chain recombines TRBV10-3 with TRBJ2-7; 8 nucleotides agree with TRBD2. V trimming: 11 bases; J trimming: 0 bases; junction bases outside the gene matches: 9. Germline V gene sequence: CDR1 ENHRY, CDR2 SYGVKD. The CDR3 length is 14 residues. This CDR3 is CAANSGTSSYEQYV. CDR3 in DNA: TGTGCCGCCAACTCCGGGACTAGCTCCTACGAGCAGTACGTC.

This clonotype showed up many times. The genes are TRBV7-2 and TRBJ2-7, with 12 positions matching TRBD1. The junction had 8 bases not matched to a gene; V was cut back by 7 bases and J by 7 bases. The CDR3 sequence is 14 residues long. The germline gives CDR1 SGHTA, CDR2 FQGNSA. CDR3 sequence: CASTIWDRGLEQYF. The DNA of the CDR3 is TGTGCCAGCACCATATGGGACAGGGGGCTGGAGCAGTACTTC.

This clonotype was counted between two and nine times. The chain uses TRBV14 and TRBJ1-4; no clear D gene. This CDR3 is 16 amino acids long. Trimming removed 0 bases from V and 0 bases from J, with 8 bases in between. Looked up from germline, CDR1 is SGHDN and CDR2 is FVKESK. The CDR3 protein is CASSQDSTTTNEKLFF. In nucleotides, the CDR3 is TGTGCCAGCAGCCAAGACTCGACCACAACTAATGAAAAACTGTTTTTT. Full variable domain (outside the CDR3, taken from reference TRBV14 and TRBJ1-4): EAGVTQFPSHSVIEKGQTVTLRCDPISGHDNLYWYRRVMGKEIKFLLHFVKESKQDESGMPNNRFLAERTGGTYSTLKVQPAELEDSGVYFCASSQDSTTTNEKLFFGSGTQLSVL.

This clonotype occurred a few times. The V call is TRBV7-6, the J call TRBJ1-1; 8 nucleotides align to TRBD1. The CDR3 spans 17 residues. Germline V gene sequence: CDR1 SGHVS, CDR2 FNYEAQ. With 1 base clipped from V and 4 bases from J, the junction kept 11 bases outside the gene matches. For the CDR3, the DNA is TGTGCCAGCAGCTTAGAGGCTTTTGGACAGGGAGGCACTGAAGCTTTCTTT. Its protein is CASSLEAFGQGGTEAFF.

Here the CDR3 reads CASSYARPNEKLFF. As DNA, the CDR3 is TGTGCCAGCAGTTACGCCCGGCCCAATGAAAAACTGTTTTTT. V usage is TRBV6-5 and J usage is TRBJ1-4; D is undetermined. The length of the CDR3 is 14 residues. Germline lookup yields CDR1 MNHEY and CDR2 SVGAGI. Trimming pared 2 bases from V and 5 bases from J, leaving 9 bases between.

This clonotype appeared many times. The CDR3 DNA reads as TGTGCCAGCAGCTTAGCGGCAGGTCCCCATCCCCAGCATTTT. Amino acids: CASSLAAGPHPQHF. The chain carries TRBV7-8 and TRBJ1-5; no firm D call. The CDR3 runs 14 residues. Germline V lookup: CDR1 SGHVS, CDR2 FQNEAQ. V dropped 0 bases and J dropped 10 bases, with 13 bases sitting between them.

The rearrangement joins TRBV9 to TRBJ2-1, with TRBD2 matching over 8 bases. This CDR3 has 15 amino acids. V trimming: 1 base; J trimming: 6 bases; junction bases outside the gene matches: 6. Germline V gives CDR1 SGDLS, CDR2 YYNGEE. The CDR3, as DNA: TGTGCCAGCAGCGTAAGGGGACTAGATACCAATGAGCAGTTCTTC. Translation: CASSVRGLDTNEQFF.

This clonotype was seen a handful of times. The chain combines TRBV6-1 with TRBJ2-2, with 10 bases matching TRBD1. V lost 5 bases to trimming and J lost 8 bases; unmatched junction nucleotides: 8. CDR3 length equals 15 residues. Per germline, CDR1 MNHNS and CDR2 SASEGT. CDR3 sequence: CASSIRDRGRGELFF. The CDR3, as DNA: TGTGCCAGCAGTATACGGGACAGGGGACGGGGGGAGCTGTTTTTT.

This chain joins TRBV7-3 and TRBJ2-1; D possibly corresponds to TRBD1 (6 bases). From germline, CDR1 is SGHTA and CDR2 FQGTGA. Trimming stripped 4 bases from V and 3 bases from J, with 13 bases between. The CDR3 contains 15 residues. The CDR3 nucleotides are TGTGCCAGCAGCTCTACCGGGACAAGCTACAATGAGCAGTTCTTC. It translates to CASSSTGTSYNEQFF.

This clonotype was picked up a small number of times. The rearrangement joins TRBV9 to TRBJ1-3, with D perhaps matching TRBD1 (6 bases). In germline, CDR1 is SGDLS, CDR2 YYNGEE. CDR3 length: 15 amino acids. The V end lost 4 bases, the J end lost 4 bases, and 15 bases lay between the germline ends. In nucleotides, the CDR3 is TGTGCCAGCAGCCCACGTACTGGACAGGGAAACACCATATATTTT. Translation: CASSPRTGQGNTIYF.

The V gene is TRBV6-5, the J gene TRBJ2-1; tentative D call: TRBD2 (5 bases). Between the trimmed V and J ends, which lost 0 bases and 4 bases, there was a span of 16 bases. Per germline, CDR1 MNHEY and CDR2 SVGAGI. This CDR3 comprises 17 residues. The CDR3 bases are TGTGCCAGCAGTTACTCTGATCGGACTTCTGAGTACAATGAGCAGTTCTTC. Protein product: CASSYSDRTSEYNEQFF.

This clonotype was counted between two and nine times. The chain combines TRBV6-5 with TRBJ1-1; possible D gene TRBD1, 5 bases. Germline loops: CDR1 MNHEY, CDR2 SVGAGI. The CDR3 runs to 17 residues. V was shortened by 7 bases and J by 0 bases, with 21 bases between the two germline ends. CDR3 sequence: CASIEGHGGVLNTEAFF. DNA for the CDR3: TGTGCCAGCATTGAGGGTCATGGAGGGGTACTGAACACTGAAGCTTTCTTT.

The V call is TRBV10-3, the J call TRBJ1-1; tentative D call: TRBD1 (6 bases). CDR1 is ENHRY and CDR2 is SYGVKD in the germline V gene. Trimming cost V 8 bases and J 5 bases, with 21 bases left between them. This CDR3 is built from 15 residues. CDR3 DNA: TGTGCCATCTCAGCCAGATTCGGGGGCGATACTGAAGCTTTCTTT. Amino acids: CAISARFGGDTEAFF.

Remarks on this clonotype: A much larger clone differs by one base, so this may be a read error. The CDR3 region is CASSRTGVPYEQYF. CDR3 in DNA: TGTGCCAGCAGCCGGACAGGGGTTCCGTACGAGCAGTACTTC. The chain uses TRBV7-2 and TRBJ2-7; 9 bases fit TRBD1. This CDR3 has 14 residues. Germline assignment: CDR1 SGHTA and CDR2 FQGNSA. With 5 bases clipped from V and 4 bases from J, the junction kept 6 bases outside the gene matches.

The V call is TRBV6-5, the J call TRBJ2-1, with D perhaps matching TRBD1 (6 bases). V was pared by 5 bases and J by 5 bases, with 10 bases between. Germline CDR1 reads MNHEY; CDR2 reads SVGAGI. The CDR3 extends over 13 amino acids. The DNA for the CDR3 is TGTGCCAGCAGTGGGGGCCCGGACAATGAGCAGTTCTTC. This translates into CASSGGPDNEQFF.

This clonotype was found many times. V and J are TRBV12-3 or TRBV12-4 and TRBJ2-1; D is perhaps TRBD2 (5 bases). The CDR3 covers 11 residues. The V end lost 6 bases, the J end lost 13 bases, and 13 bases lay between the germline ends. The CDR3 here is CASSQDSRQFF. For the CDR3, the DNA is TGTGCCAGCAGCCAGGACTCGCGACAGTTCTTC.

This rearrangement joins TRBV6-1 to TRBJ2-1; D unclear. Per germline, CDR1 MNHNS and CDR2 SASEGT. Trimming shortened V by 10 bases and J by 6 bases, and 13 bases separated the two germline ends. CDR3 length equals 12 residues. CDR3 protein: CAMREQSNEQFF. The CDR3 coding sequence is TGTGCCATGCGAGAACAGAGCAATGAGCAGTTCTTC.

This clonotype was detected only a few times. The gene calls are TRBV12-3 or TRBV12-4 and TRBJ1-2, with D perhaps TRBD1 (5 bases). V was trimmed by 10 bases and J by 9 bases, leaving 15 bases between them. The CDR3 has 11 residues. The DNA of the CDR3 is TGTGCCAATAGGGAGAGGGGCAGCTACACCTTC. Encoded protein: CANRERGSYTF.

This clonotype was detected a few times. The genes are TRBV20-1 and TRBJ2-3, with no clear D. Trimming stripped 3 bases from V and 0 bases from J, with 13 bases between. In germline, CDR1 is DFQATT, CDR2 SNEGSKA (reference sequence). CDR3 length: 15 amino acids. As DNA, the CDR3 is TGCAGTGCTAGCTTGTACACCCCTAGCACAGATACGCAGTATTTT. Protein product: CSASLYTPSTDTQYF.

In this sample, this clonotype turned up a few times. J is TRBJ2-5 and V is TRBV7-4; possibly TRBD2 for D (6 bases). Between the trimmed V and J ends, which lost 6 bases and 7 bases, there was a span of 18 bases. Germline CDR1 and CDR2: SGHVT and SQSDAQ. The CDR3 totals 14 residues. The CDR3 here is CASSPPGLGGTQYF. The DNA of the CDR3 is TGTGCCAGCAGTCCACCCGGTCTGGGGGGGACCCAGTACTTC.

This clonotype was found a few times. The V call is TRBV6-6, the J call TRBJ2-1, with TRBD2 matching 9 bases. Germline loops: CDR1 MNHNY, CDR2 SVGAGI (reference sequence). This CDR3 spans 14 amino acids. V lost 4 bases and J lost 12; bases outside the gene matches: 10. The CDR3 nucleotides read TGTGCCAGCAGTTCGGGGCGGGGGGGTACAGGGCAGTTCTTC. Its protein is CASSSGRGGTGQFF.

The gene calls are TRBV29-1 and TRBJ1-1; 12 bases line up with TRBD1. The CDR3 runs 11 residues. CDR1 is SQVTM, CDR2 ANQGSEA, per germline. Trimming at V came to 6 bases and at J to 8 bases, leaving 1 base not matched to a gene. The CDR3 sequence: CSVGTGGEAFF. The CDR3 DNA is TGCAGCGTCGGGACAGGGGGCGAAGCTTTCTTT.

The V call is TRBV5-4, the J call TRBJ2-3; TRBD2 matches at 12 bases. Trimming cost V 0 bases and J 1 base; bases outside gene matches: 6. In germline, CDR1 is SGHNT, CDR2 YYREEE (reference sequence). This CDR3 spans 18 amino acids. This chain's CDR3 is CASSLGLAGVVGTDTQYF. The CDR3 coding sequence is TGTGCCAGCAGCTTGGGACTAGCGGGGGTTGTCGGCACAGATACGCAGTATTTT.

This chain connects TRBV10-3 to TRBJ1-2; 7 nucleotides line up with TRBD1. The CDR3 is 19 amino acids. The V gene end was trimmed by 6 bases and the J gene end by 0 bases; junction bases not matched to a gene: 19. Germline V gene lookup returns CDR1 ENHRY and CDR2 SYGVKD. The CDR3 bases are TGTGCCATCAGGGTCACTTTGGACAGGAAATTGCGGGCTAACTATGGCTACACCTTC. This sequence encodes CAIRVTLDRKLRANYGYTF.

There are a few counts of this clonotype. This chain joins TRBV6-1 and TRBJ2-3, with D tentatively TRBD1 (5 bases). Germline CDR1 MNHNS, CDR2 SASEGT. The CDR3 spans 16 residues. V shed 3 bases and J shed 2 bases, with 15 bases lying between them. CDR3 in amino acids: CASSDYLGPSTDTQYF. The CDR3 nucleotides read TGTGCCAGCAGTGACTATCTGGGGCCCTCCACAGATACGCAGTATTTT.

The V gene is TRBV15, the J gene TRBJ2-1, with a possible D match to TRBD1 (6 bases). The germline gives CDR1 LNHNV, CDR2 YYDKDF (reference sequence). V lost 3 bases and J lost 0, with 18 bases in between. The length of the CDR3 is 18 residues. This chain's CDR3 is CATSSAWEQGSSYNEQFF. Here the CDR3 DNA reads TGTGCCACCAGCAGTGCTTGGGAACAGGGAAGCTCCTACAATGAGCAGTTCTTC.

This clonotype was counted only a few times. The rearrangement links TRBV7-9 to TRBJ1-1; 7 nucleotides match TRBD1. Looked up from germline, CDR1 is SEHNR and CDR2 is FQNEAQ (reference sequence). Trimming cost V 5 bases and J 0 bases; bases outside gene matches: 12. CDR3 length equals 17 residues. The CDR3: CASSPQGGTEMNTEAFF. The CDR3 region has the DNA TGTGCCAGCAGCCCCCAGGGGGGGACAGAGATGAACACTGAAGCTTTCTTT.